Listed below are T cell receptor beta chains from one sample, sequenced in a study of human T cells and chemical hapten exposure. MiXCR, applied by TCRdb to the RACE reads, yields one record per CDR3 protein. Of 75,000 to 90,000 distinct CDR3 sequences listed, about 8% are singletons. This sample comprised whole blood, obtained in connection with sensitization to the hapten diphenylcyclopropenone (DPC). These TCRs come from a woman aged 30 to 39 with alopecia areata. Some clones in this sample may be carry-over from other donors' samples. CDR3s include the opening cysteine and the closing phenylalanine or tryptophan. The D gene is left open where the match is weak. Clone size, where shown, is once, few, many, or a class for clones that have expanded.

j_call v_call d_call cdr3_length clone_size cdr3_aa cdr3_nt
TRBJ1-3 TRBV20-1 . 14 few CSATPQSSGNTIYF TGCAGTGCTACCCCGCAGAGCTCTGGAAACACCATATATTTT
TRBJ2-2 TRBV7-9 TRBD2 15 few CASTTLAGGTGELFF TGTGCCAGCACCACCCTCGCGGGGGGCACCGGGGAGCTGTTTTTT
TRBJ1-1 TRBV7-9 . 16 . CASSHYPFELNTEAFF TGTGCCAGCAGCCATTATCCCTTCGAGCTGAACACTGAAGCTTTCTTT
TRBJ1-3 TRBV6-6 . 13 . CASPTVWADTIYF TGTGCCAGCCCGACTGTCTGGGCGGACACCATATATTTT
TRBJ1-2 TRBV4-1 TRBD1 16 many CASSQDPGGRGYGYTF TGCGCCAGCAGCCAAGATCCAGGGGGGCGCGGCTATGGCTACACCTTC
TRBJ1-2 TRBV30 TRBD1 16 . CACTGTGRTGNDGYTF TGTGCCTGCACGGGGACAGGGCGGACGGGGAACGATGGCTACACCTTC
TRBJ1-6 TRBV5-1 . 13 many CASSLVENSPLHF TGCGCCAGCAGCTTAGTCGAGAACTCACCCCTCCACTTT
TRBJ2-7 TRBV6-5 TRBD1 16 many CASTTRQGVSPYEQYF TGTGCCAGCACCACACGGCAGGGGGTTTCCCCCTACGAGCAGTACTTC
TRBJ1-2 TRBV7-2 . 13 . CASSSGQHYGYTF TGTGCCAGCAGCTCAGGACAGCACTATGGCTACACCTTC
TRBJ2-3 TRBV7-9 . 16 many CASSLSGAQATDTQYF TGTGCCAGCAGCTTGTCAGGGGCGCAGGCTACAGATACGCAGTATTTT
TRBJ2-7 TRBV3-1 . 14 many CASSNSDREVGQYF TGTGCCAGCAGCAATAGCGACAGGGAGGTGGGGCAGTACTTC
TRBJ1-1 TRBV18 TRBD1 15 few CASSPQTGSIAEAFF TGTGCCAGCTCACCGCAGACAGGGAGTATCGCTGAAGCTTTCTTT
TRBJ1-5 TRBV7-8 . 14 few CASSSTLGNQPQHF TGTGCCAGCAGCTCTACGTTGGGGAATCAGCCCCAGCATTTT
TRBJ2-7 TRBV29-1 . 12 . CSVGGPWGEQYF TGCAGCGTAGGCGGCCCGTGGGGCGAGCAGTACTTC
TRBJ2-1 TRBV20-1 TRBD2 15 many CSAGVAGGKYNEQFF TGCAGTGCTGGAGTAGCGGGGGGGAAATACAATGAGCAGTTCTTC
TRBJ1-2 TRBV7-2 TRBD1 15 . CASSPGQGGIYGYTF TGTGCCAGCAGCCCGGGACAGGGGGGAATCTATGGCTACACCTTC
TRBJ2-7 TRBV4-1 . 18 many CASSQDKKRLLPSYEQYF TGCGCCAGCAGCCAAGATAAGAAGCGGCTACTTCCTTCCTACGAGCAGTACTTC
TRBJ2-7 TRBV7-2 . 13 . CASSLEALDEQYF TGTGCCAGCAGCTTAGAGGCCCTCGACGAGCAGTACTTC
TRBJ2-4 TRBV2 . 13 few CASNPYNDNIQYF TGTGCCAGCAATCCTTATAACGACAACATTCAGTACTTC
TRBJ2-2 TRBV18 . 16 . CASSPTRVPNTGELFF TGTGCCAGCTCACCAACGAGGGTCCCCAACACCGGGGAGCTGTTTTTT
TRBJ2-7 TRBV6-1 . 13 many CASNQGPLREQYF TGTGCCAGCAACCAGGGACCATTGCGGGAGCAGTACTTC
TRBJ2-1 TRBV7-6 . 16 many CASSLGGRSSYNEQFF TGTGCCAGCAGCTTAGGGGGTAGGAGCTCCTACAATGAGCAGTTCTTC
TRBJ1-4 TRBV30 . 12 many CAWSPGHEKLFF TGTGCCTGGAGTCCGGGACACGAAAAACTGTTTTTT
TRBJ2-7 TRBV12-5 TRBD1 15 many CASGLGDRDFYEQYF TGTGCTAGTGGTTTGGGGGACAGGGATTTCTACGAGCAGTACTTC
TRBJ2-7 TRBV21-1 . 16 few CASSKARGEIPYEQYF TGTGCCAGCAGCAAAGCGCGGGGAGAGATTCCCTACGAGCAGTACTTC
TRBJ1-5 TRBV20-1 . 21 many CSAIETGQTASFEYSNQPQHF TGCAGTGCCATCGAGACCGGACAGACGGCATCGTTCGAATATAGCAATCAGCCCCAGCATTTT
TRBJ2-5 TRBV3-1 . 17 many CASSRRRPQGKSETQYF TGTGCCAGCAGCCGTCGTCGCCCCCAGGGTAAATCAGAGACCCAGTACTTC
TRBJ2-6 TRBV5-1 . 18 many CASSLREQGEAGANVLTF TGCGCCAGCAGCTTGAGGGAACAGGGCGAGGCTGGGGCCAACGTCCTGACTTTC
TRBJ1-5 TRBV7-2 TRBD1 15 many CASSLETGGNQPQHF TGTGCCAGCAGCTTAGAGACAGGGGGCAATCAGCCCCAGCATTTT
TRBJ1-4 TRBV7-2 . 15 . CASSLVGGENEKLFF TGTGCCAGCAGCTTAGTGGGAGGGGAGAATGAAAAACTGTTTTTT
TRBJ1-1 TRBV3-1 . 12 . CASSPQGVSAFF TGTGCCAGCAGCCCACAGGGTGTCTCAGCTTTCTTT
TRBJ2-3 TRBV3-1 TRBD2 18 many CASSPVHSGGMSTDTQYF TGTGCCAGCAGCCCCGTCCATAGCGGGGGGATGAGCACAGATACGCAGTATTTT
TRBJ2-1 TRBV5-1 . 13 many CASSGGAANEQFF TGCGCCAGCAGCGGCGGGGCCGCCAATGAGCAGTTCTTC
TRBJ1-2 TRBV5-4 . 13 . CASSLDRVYGYTF TGTGCCAGCAGCTTGGACAGGGTCTATGGCTACACCTTC
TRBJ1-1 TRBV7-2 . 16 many CASSLALSGKNTEAFF TGTGCCAGCAGCTTAGCGCTTTCAGGAAAGAACACTGAAGCTTTCTTT
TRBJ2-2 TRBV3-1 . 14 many CASSDSSGARELFF TGTGCCAGCAGCGATAGTTCTGGCGCCCGGGAGCTGTTTTTT
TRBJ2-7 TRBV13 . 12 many CASSLERHEQYF TGTGCCAGCAGCTTAGAGCGGCACGAGCAGTACTTC
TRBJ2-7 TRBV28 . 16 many CATHYPRAGPSYEQYF TGTGCCACCCACTACCCTAGGGCAGGCCCCTCCTACGAGCAGTACTTC
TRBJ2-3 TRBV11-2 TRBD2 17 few CASSLLGRGALGDTQYF TGTGCCAGCAGCTTATTGGGGCGGGGGGCCTTGGGAGATACGCAGTATTTT
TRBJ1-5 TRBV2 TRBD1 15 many CASSLGQGDHQPQHF TGTGCCAGCAGCCTTGGACAGGGGGACCATCAGCCCCAGCATTTT
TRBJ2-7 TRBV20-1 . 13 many CSARDFGEREQYF TGCAGTGCTAGAGACTTTGGGGAACGCGAGCAGTACTTC
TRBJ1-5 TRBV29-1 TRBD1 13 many CSVGQGADQPQHF TGCAGCGTTGGCCAGGGGGCCGATCAGCCCCAGCATTTT
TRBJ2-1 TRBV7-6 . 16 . CASSLVPSKPNNEQFF TGTGCCAGCAGCTTAGTGCCCAGCAAGCCCAACAATGAGCAGTTCTTC
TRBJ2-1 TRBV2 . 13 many CASSVRQANEQFF TGTGCCAGCAGTGTAAGACAGGCAAATGAGCAGTTCTTC
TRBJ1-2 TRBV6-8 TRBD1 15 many CASTLQGVVDYGYTF TGTGCCAGCACCTTACAGGGGGTTGTGGACTATGGCTACACCTTC
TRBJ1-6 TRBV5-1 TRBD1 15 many CASSSGTAYVSPLHF TGCGCCAGCAGCTCCGGGACAGCTTACGTTTCACCCCTCCACTTT
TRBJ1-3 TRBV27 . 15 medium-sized CASSFSPSSGNTIYF TGTGCCAGCAGTTTCTCCCCAAGCTCTGGAAACACCATATATTTT